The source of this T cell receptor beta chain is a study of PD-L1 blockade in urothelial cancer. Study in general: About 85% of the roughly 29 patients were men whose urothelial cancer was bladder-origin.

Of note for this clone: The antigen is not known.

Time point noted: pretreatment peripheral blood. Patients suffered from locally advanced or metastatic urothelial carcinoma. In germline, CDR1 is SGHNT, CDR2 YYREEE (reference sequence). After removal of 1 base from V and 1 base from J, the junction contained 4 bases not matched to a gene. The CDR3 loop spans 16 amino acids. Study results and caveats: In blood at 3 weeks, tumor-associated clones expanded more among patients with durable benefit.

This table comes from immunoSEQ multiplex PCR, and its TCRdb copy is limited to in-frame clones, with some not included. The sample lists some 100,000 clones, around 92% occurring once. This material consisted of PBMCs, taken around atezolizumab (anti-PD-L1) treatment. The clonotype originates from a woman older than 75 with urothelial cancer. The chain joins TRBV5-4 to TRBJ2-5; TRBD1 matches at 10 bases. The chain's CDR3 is CASSLSRDRGQETQYF. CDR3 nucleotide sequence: TGTGCCAGCAGCTTGTCAAGGGACAGGGGCCAAGAGACCCAGTACTTC.